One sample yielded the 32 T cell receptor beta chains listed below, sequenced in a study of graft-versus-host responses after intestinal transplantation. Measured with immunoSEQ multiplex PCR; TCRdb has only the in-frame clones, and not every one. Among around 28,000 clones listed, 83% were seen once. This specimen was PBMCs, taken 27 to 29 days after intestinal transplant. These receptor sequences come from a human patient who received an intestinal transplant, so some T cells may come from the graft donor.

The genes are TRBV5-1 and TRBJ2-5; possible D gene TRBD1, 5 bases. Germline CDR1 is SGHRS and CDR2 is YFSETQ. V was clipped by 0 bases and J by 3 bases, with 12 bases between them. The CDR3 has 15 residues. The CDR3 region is CASSLARAVEETQYF. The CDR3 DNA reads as TGCGCCAGCAGCTTGGCCAGGGCGGTTGAAGAGACCCAGTACTTC.

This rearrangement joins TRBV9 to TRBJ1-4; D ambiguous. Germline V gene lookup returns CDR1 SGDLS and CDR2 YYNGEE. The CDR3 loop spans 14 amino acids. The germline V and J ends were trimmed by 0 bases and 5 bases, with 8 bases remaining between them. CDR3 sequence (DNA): TGTGCCAGCAGCGTAGCGGTCGGGAATGAAAAACTGTTTTTT. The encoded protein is CASSVAVGNEKLFF.

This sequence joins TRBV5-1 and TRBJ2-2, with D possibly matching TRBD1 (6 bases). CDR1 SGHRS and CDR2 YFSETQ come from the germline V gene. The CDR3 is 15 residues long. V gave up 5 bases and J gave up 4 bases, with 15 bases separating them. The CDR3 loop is CASRLKGESTGELFF. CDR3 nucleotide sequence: TGCGCCAGCAGACTGAAGGGGGAGAGCACCGGGGAGCTGTTTTTT.

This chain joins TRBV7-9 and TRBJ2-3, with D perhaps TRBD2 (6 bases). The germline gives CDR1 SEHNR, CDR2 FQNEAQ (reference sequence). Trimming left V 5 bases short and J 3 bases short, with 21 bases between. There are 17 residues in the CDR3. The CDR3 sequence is CASSAWRAAGLTDTQYF. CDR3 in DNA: TGTGCCAGCAGCGCTTGGCGAGCAGCGGGTTTGACAGATACGCAGTATTTT.

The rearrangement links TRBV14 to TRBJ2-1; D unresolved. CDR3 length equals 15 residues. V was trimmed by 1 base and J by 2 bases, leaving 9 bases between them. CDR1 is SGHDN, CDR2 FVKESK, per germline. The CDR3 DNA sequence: TGTGCCAGCAGCCAAGTTGAACGCCCCTACAATGAGCAGTTCTTC. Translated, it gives CASSQVERPYNEQFF.

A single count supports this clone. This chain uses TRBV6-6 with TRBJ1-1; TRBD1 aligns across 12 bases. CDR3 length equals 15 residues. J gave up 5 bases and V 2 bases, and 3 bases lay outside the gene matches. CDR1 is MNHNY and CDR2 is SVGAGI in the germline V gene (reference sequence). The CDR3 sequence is CASSYGTGGITEAFF. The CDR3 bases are TGTGCCAGCAGTTACGGGACAGGGGGCATAACTGAAGCTTTCTTT.

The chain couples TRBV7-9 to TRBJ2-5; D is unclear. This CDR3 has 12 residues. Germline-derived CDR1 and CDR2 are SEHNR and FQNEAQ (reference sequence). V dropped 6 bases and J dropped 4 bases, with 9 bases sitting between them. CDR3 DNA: TGTGCCAGCAGTTACTTCAGAGAGACCCAGTACTTC. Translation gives CASSYFRETQYF.

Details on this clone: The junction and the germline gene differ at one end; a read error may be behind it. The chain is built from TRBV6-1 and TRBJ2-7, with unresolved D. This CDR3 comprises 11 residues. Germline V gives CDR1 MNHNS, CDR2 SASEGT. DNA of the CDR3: TGTGCCAGCAGTTATAACAGCCAGTTCACCTTC. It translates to CASSYNSQFTF.

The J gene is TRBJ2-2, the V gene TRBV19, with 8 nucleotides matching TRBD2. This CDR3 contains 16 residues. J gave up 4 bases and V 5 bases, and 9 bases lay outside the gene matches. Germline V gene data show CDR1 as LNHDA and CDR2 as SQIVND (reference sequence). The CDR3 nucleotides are TGTGCCAGTAGTTCGGTAGCGGGGACTTTCACCGGGGAGCTGTTTTTT. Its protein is CASSSVAGTFTGELFF.

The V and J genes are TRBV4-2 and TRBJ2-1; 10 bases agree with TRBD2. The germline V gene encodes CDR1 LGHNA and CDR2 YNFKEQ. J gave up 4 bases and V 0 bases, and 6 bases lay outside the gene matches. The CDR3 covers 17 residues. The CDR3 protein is CASSQEEGTSAYNEQFF. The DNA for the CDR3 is TGTGCCAGCAGCCAAGAGGAGGGGACTAGCGCTTACAATGAGCAGTTCTTC.

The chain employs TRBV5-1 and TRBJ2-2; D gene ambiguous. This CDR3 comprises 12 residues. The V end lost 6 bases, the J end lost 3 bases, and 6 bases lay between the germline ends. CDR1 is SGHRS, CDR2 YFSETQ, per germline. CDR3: CASTYDTGELFF. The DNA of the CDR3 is TGCGCCAGCACCTATGACACCGGGGAGCTGTTTTTT.

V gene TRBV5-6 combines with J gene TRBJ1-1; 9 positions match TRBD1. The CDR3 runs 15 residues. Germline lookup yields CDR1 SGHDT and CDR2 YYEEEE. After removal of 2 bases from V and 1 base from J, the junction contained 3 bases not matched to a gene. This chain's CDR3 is CASSLAGQGNTEAFF. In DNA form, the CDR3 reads TGTGCCAGCAGCTTAGCGGGACAGGGGAACACTGAAGCTTTCTTT. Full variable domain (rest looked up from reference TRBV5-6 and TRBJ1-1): DAGVTQSPTHLIKTRGQQVTLRCSPKSGHDTVSWYQQALGQGPQFIFQYYEEEERQRGNFPDRFSGHQFPNYSSELNVNALLLGDSALYLCASSLAGQGNTEAFFGQGTRLTVV.

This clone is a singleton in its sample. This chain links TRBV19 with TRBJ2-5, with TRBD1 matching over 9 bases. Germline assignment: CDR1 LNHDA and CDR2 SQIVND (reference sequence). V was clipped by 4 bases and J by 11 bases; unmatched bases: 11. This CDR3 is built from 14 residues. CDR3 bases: TGTGCCAGTAGTACACCGGGACAGGGAGGAGAGCAGTACTTC. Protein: CASSTPGQGGEQYF.

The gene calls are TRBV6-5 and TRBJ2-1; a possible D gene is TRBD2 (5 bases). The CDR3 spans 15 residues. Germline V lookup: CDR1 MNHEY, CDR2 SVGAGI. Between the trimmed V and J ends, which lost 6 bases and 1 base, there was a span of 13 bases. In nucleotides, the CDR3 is TGTGCCAGCAGACCCGTGTCGGGGTCCTACAATGAGCAGTTCTTC. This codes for CASRPVSGSYNEQFF.

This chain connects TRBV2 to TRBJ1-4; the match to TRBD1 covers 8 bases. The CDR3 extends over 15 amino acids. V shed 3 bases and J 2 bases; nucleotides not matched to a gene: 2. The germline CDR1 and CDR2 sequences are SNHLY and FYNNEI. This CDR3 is CASSEDRATNEKLFF. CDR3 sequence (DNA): TGTGCCAGCAGTGAGGACAGGGCGACTAATGAAAAACTGTTTTTT.

CDR3 DNA: TGTGCCAGCAGCCCAACCCGCCAGGGGCAAGAGACCCAGTACTTC. Amino acid sequence: CASSPTRQGQETQYF. This rearrangement joins TRBV7-9 to TRBJ2-5; D might be TRBD1 (6 bases). V shed 5 bases and J shed 2 bases, with 15 bases lying between them. In germline, CDR1 is SEHNR, CDR2 FQNEAQ (reference sequence). This CDR3 comprises 15 residues.

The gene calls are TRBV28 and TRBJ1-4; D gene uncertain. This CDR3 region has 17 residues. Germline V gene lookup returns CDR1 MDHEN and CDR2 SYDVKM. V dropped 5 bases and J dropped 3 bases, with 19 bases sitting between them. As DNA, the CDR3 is TGTGCCAGCAGTACGGGATCACTAAAGATGGCTAATGAAAAACTGTTTTTT. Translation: CASSTGSLKMANEKLFF.

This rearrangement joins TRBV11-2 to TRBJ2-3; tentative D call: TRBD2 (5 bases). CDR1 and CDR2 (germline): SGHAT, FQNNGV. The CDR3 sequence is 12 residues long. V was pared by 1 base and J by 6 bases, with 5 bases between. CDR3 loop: CASSLGGDTQYF. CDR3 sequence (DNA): TGTGCCAGCAGCTTAGGCGGGGATACGCAGTATTTT.

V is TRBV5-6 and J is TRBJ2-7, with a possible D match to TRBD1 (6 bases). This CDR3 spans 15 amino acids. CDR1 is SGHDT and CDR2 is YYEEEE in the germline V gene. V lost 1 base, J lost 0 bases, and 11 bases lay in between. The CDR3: CASSLNGGPSYEQYF. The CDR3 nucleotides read TGTGCCAGCAGCTTGAATGGGGGCCCCTCCTACGAGCAGTACTTC.

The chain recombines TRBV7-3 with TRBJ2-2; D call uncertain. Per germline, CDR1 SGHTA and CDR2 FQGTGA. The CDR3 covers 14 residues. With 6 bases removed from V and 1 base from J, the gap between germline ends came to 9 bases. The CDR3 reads CASSTTQNTGELFF. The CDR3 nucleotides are TGTGCCAGCAGTACTACTCAGAACACCGGGGAGCTGTTTTTT.

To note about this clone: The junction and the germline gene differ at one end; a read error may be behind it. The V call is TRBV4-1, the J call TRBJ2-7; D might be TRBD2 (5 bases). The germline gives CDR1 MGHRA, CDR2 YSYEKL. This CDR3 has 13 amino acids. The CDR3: CASSQAPGDEQYF. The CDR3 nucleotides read TGCGCCAGCAGTCAAGCGCCCGGGGACGAGCAGTACTTC.

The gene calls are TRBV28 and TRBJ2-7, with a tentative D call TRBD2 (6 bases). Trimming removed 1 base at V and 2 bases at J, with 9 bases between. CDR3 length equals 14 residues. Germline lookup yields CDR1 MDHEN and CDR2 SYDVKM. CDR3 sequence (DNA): TGTGCCAGCAGTTTATCTAGCGTCACCTACGAGCAGTACTTC. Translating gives CASSLSSVTYEQYF.

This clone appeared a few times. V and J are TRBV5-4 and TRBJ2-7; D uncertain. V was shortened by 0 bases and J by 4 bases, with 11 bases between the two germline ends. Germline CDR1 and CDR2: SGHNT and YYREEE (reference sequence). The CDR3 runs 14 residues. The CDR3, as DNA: TGTGCCAGCAGCTTGGGACACCCACGGTACGAGCAGTACTTC. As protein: CASSLGHPRYEQYF.

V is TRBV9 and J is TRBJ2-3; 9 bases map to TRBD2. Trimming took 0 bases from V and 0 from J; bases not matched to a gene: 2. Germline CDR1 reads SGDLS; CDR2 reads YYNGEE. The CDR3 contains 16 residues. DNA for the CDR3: TGTGCCAGCAGCGTAGAACTAGCGGGTAGCACAGATACGCAGTATTTT. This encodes CASSVELAGSTDTQYF.

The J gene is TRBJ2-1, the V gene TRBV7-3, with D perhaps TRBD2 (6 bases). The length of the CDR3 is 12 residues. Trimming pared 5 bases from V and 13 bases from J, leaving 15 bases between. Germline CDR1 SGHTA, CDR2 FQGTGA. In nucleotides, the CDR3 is TGTGCCAGCAGCCACACCGGGGACTTTCAGTTCTTC. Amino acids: CASSHTGDFQFF.

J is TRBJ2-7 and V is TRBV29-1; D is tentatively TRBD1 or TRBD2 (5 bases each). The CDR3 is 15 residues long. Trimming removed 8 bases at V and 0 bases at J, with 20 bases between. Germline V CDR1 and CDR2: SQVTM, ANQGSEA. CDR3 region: CSLPRLQDHSYEQYF. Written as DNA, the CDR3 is TGCAGCCTCCCAAGACTACAGGACCACTCCTACGAGCAGTACTTC.

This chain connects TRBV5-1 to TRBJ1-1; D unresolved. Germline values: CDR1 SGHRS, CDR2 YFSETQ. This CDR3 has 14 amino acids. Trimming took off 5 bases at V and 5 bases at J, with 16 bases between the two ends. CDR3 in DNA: TGCGCCAGCAGTCGGGCCACCGGATTTACTGAAGCTTTCTTT. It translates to CASSRATGFTEAFF.

Written as DNA, the CDR3 is TGTGCCAGCAGCCCTGAGGTCAGCTCCTACGAGCAGTACTTC. It translates to CASSPEVSSYEQYF. The chain combines TRBV14 with TRBJ2-7; D not resolved. Per germline, CDR1 SGHDN and CDR2 FVKESK. The CDR3 sequence is 14 residues long. V was pared by 4 bases and J by 0 bases, with 10 bases between. Combining the CDR3 with reference TRBV14 and TRBJ2-7 gives the whole variable domain EAGVTQFPSHSVIEKGQTVTLRCDPISGHDNLYWYRRVMGKEIKFLLHFVKESKQDESGMPNNRFLAERTGGTYSTLKVQPAELEDSGVYFCASSPEVSSYEQYFGPGTRLTVT.

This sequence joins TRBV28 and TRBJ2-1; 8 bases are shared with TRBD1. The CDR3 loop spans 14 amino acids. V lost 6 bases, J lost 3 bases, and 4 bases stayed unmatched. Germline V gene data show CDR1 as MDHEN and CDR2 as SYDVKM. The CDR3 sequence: CASSRQGNYNEQFF. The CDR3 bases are TGTGCCAGCAGCCGACAGGGGAACTACAATGAGCAGTTCTTC.

In DNA, the CDR3 is TGTGCCAGCAGGGGCAGGGTCTCCTACGAGCAGTACTTC. Residues: CASRGRVSYEQYF. The chain joins TRBV6-1 to TRBJ2-7, with a weak D call TRBD1 (5 bases). The germline V gene has CDR1 MNHNS and CDR2 SASEGT. This CDR3 has 13 residues. The V and J ends lost 6 bases and 0 bases respectively, with 9 bases between them.

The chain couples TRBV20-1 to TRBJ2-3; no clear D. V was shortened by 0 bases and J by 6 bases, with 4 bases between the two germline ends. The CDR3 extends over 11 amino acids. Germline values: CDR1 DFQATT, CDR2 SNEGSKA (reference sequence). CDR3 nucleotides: TGCAGTGCTAGAGATTACGATACGCAGTATTTT. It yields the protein CSARDYDTQYF.

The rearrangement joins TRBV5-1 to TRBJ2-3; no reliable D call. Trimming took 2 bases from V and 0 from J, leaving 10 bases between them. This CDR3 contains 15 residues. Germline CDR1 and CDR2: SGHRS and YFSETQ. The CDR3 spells CASSFNVTSTDTQYF. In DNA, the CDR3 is TGCGCCAGCAGCTTCAACGTCACTAGCACAGATACGCAGTATTTT.